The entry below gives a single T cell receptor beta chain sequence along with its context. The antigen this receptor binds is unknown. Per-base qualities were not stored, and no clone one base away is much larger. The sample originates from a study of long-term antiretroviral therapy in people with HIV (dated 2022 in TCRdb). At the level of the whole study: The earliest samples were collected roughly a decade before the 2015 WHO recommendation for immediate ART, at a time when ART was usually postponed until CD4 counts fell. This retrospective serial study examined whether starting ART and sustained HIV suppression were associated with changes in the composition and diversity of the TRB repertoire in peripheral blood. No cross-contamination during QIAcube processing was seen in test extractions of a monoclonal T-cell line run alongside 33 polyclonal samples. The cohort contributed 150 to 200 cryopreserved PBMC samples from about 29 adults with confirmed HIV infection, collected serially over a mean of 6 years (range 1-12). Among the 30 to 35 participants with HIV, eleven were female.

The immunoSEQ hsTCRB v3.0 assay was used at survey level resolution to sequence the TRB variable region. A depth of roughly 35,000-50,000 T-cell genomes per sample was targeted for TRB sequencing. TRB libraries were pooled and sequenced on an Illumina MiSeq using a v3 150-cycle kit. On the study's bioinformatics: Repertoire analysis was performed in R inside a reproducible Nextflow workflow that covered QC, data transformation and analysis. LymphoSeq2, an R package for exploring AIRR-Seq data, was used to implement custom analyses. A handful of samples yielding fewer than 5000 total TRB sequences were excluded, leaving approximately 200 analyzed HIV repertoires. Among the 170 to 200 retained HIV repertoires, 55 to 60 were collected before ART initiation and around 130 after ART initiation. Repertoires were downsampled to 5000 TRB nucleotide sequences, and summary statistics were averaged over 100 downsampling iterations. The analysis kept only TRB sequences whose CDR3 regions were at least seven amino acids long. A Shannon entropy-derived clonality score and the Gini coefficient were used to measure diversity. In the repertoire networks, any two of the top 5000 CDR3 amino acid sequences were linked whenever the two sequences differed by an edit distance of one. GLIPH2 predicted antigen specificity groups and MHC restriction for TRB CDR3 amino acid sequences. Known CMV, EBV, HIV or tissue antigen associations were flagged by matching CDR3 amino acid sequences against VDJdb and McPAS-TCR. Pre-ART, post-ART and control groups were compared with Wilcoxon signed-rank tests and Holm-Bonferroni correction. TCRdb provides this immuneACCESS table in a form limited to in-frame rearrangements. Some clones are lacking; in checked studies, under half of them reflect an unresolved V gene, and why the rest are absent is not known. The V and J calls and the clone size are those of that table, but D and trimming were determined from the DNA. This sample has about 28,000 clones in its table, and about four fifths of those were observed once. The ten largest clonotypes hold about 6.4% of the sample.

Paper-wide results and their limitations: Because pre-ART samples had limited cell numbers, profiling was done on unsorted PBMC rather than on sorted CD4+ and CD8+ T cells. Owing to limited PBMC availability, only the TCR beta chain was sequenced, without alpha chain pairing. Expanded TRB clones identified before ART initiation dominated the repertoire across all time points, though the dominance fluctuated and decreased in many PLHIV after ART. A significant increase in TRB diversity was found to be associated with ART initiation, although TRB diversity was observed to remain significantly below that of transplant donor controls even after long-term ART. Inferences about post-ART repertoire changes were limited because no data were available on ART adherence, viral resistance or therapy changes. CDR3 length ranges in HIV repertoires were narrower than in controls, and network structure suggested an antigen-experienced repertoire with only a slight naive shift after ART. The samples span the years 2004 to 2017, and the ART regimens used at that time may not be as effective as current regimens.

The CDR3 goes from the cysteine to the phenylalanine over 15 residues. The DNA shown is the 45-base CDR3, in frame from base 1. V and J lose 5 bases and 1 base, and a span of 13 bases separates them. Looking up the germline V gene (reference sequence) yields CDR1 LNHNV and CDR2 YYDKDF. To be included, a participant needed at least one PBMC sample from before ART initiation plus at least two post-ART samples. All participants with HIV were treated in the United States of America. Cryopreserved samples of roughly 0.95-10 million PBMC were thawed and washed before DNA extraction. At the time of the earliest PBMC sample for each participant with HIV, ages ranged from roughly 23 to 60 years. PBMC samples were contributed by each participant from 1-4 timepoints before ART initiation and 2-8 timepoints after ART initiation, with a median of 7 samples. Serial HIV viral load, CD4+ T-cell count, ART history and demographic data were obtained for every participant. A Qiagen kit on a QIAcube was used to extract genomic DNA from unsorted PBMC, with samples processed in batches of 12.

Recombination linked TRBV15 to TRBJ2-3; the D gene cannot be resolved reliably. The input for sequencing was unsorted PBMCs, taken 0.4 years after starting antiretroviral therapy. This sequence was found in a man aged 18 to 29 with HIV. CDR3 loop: CATSPSRGGTDTQYF. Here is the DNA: TGTGCCACCAGCCCCTCCCGAGGAGGCACAGATACGCAGTATTTT. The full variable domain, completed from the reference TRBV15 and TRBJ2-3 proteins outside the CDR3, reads DAMVIQNPRYQVTQFGKPVTLSCSQTLNHNVMYWYQQKSSQAPKLLFHYYDKDFNNEADTPDNFQSRRPNTSFCFLDIRSPGLGDTAMYLCATSPSRGGTDTQYFGPGTRLTVL.